Below, 17 T cell receptor beta chains from the same sample are listed, as sequenced in a study of PD-L1 blockade in urothelial cancer. Sequencing was performed with immunoSEQ multiplex PCR; in TCRdb, only in-frame clones are kept and a portion is missing. The sample consists of 20,000 to 25,000 clones, roughly 89% of them appearing once. Source: PBMCs, taken around atezolizumab (anti-PD-L1) treatment. Source of these receptors: a woman aged 55 to 70 with urothelial cancer.

CDR3 amino acids: CASSPGTGGDTQYF. The CDR3 bases are TGTGCCAGCAGCCCCGGGACAGGGGGAGATACGCAGTATTTT. The J gene is TRBJ2-3, the V gene TRBV7-3, with 11 bases identical to TRBD1. With 5 bases clipped from V and 5 bases from J, the junction kept 3 bases outside the gene matches. Germline V CDR1 and CDR2: SGHTA, FQGTGA. This CDR3 has 14 amino acids.

This clone has just one count. This chain uses TRBV5-1 with TRBJ1-2; D perhaps matches TRBD1 (6 bases). Trimming cost V 3 bases and J 7 bases, with 13 bases left between them. The V gene's germline CDR1 is SGHRS and CDR2 YFSETQ. The CDR3 has 13 amino acids. CDR3 bases: TGCGCCAGCAGCTACGCGGGGGACATTGGCTACACCTTC. Translated: CASSYAGDIGYTF.

The chain couples TRBV7-9 to TRBJ2-7; 7 nucleotides line up with TRBD1. The ends lost 4 bases at V and 3 bases at J; junction bases unmatched: 3. The germline V gene has CDR1 SEHNR and CDR2 FQNEAQ (reference sequence). The CDR3 loop spans 13 amino acids. CDR3 region: CASSSGQDYEQYF. The CDR3 coding sequence is TGTGCCAGCAGCTCAGGACAGGACTACGAGCAGTACTTC.

This sequence joins TRBV5-1 and TRBJ2-5, with D perhaps TRBD2 (6 bases). The CDR3 totals 14 residues. The V end was cut by 5 bases, the J end by 5 bases, with 16 bases between. Germline loops: CDR1 SGHRS, CDR2 YFSETQ. CDR3 coding DNA: TGCGCCAGCAGGGTTCGGGAGCGGCAGGAGACCCAGTACTTC. Translating gives CASRVRERQETQYF.

The chain uses TRBV28 and TRBJ1-1; D possibly corresponds to TRBD1 (5 bases). The CDR3 has 14 amino acids. The V end was cut by 3 bases, the J end by 4 bases, with 12 bases between. CDR1 and CDR2 from the germline V gene are MDHEN and SYDVKM. Written as DNA, the CDR3 is TGTGCCAGCAGTTTTGGTGACACAGGCACTGAAGCTTTCTTT. It codes for CASSFGDTGTEAFF.

The gene calls are TRBV9 and TRBJ1-2, with D tentatively TRBD1 (5 bases). This CDR3 spans 15 amino acids. CDR1 is SGDLS and CDR2 is YYNGEE in the germline V gene. Trimming took off 1 base at V and 3 bases at J, with 13 bases between the two ends. The CDR3 protein is CASSVRPGVYYGYTF. CDR3 nucleotide sequence: TGTGCCAGCAGCGTAAGGCCGGGGGTATACTATGGCTACACCTTC. The variable domain in full, with the rest retrieved from reference TRBV9 and TRBJ1-2, is DSGVTQTPKHLITATGQRVTLRCSPRSGDLSVYWYQQSLDQGLQFLIQYYNGEERAKGNILERFSAQQFPDLHSELNLSSLELGDSALYFCASSVRPGVYYGYTFGSGTRLTVV.

This chain joins TRBV6-1 and TRBJ1-1; no firm D call. Germline CDR1 reads MNHNS; CDR2 reads SASEGT. The CDR3 consists of 14 residues. The V and J ends lost 6 bases and 0 bases respectively, with 11 bases between them. The CDR3 nucleotides read TGTGCCAGCAGACTGACTGGTATGAACACTGAAGCTTTCTTT. This gives the protein CASRLTGMNTEAFF.

This rearrangement joins TRBV6-4 to TRBJ2-2, with D unclear. Deletions cut 4 bases from V and 3 bases from J, with 12 bases between. Germline lookup yields CDR1 MRHNA and CDR2 SNTAGT. The CDR3 has 15 amino acids. CDR3 amino acids: CASSVEYGYTGELFF. CDR3 coding DNA: TGTGCCAGCAGTGTGGAGTACGGCTACACCGGGGAGCTGTTTTTT.

This clone has only a few counts. V gene TRBV25-1 combines with J gene TRBJ1-4; 9 bases agree with TRBD1. The trim removed 3 bases at V and 10 bases at J, leaving 6 bases unmatched. CDR1 MGHDK and CDR2 SYGVNS come from the germline V gene. This CDR3 is 14 amino acids long. The CDR3 DNA reads as TGTGCCAGCAGTGATTGGGGACAGGGAGGAAAACTGTTTTTT. It specifies CASSDWGQGGKLFF.

The CDR3: CASSIWGQGRGSGTDTQYF. The CDR3 DNA is TGTGCCAGTAGTATCTGGGGACAGGGCAGAGGCAGCGGCACAGATACGCAGTATTTT. This chain links TRBV19 with TRBJ2-3; the match to TRBD1 covers 9 bases. This CDR3 is 19 amino acids long. The germline V gene encodes CDR1 LNHDA and CDR2 SQIVND (reference sequence). Germline trimming cut 3 bases from V and 1 base from J; bases unmatched to any gene: 14.

This clone appeared once. The rearrangement joins TRBV11-1 to TRBJ2-1, with a possible D match to TRBD1 (6 bases). V lost 5 bases, J lost 3 bases, and 14 bases lay in between. The CDR3 spans 15 residues. Germline V gene sequence: CDR1 SGHAT, CDR2 FQDESV (reference sequence). The CDR3: CASSPIPDSYNEQFF. CDR3 in DNA: TGTGCCAGCAGCCCAATCCCGGACAGCTACAATGAGCAGTTCTTC. Complete variable domain (other parts from reference TRBV11-1 and TRBJ2-1): EAEVAQSPRYKITEKSQAVAFWCDPISGHATLYWYRQILGQGPELLVQFQDESVVDDSQLPKDRFSAERLKGVDSTLKIQPAELGDSAMYLCASSPIPDSYNEQFFGPGTRLTVL.

The chain has TRBV28 and TRBJ2-3; D gene unclear. This CDR3 has 14 amino acids. V shed 5 bases and J shed 2 bases, with 11 bases lying between them. CDR1 and CDR2 (germline): MDHEN, SYDVKM. The CDR3 protein is CASSPPVNTDTQYF. The CDR3 DNA reads TGTGCCAGCAGTCCTCCGGTTAACACAGATACGCAGTATTTT.

V is TRBV28 and J is TRBJ2-7; TRBD1 aligns across 7 bases. V lost 6 bases to trimming and J lost 2 bases; unmatched junction nucleotides: 7. The germline gives CDR1 MDHEN, CDR2 SYDVKM. The CDR3 consists of 14 residues. The CDR3 loop reads CASRSSGTAYEQYF. As DNA, the CDR3 is TGTGCCAGCAGATCCTCCGGGACAGCCTACGAGCAGTACTTC.

The chain joins TRBV5-1 to TRBJ2-4; weak D call: TRBD2 (6 bases). CDR3 length equals 17 residues. Germline values: CDR1 SGHRS, CDR2 YFSETQ. With 1 base removed from V and 5 bases from J, the gap between germline ends came to 19 bases. The CDR3 protein is CASSLYVGERRENIQYF. Here the CDR3 DNA reads TGCGCCAGCAGCTTGTACGTTGGTGAGCGGAGGGAAAACATTCAGTACTTC.

The genes are TRBV27 and TRBJ2-1; D is perhaps TRBD1 (5 bases). The V gene lost 3 bases and the J gene lost 3 bases, with 15 bases spanning the gap. Germline V gene lookup returns CDR1 MNHEY and CDR2 SMNVEV (reference sequence). The CDR3 contains 16 residues. This chain's CDR3 is CASSFNVGRGYNEQFF. The DNA of the CDR3 is TGTGCCAGCAGTTTTAATGTGGGAAGGGGCTACAATGAGCAGTTCTTC.

This clone was found a few times. This chain links TRBV7-9 with TRBJ2-5, with D possibly TRBD2 on 6 matching bases. The CDR3 consists of 16 residues. V lost 1 base, J lost 5 bases, and 17 bases lay in between. The germline gives CDR1 SEHNR, CDR2 FQNEAQ (reference sequence). The CDR3 DNA is TGTGCCAGCAGCTTAGAGCTAGCGTCTGACGCGGAGACCCAGTACTTC. Translation: CASSLELASDAETQYF.

CDR3 coding DNA: TGTGCCAGCAGCGCGATAACTAGCGGGAGGGCCTCCGAGCAGTACTTC. This codes for CASSAITSGRASEQYF. The chain couples TRBV7-6 to TRBJ2-7, with 13 positions matching TRBD2. Trimming at V came to 5 bases and at J to 6 bases, leaving 10 bases not matched to a gene. There are 16 residues in the CDR3. Germline V gene data show CDR1 as SGHVS and CDR2 as FNYEAQ.